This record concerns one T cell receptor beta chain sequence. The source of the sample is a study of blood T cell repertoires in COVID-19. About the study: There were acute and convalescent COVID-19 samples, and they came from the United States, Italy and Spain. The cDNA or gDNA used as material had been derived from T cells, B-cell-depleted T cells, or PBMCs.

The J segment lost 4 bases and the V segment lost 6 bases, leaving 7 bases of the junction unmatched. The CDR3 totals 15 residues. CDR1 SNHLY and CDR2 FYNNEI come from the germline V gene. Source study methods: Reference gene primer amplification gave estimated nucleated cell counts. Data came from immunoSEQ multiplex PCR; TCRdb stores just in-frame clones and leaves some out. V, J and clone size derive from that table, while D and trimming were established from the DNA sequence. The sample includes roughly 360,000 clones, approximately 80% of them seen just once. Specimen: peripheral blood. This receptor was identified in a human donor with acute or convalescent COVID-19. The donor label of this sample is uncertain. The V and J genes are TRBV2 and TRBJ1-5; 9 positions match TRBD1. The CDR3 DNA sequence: TGTGCCAGCAGGGCCGGACAGGGGACTAATCAGCCCCAGCATTTT. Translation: CASRAGQGTNQPQHF. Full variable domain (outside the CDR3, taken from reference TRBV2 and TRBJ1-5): EPEVTQTPSHQVTQMGQEVILRCVPISNHLYFYWYRQILGQKVEFLVSFYNNEISEKSEIFDDQFSVERPDGSNFTLKIRSTKLEDSAMYFCASRAGQGTNQPQHFGDGTRLSIL.